The present T cell receptor (beta chain) was sequenced within a study of shared clonotypes between healthy human individuals. J was trimmed by 4 bases and V by 4 bases; bases with no gene match: 6. The germline V gene encodes CDR1 SGHNT and CDR2 YYREEE (reference sequence). The CDR3 length is 16 residues. Sequencing was performed with immunoSEQ multiplex PCR; in TCRdb, only in-frame clones are kept and a portion is missing. The sample shows about 1.5 million clones, approximately 98% of them seen only once. The V and J genes are TRBV5-4 and TRBJ2-1; TRBD2 matches 12 bases. Source material: naive CD4+ T cells sorted from blood. Subset reported: CD45RA+ positively selected. This sequence originates from a man aged 25-45 years in good health. The CDR3 reads CASSPETSGSYNEQFF. The CDR3 coding sequence is TGTGCCAGCAGCCCGGAGACTAGCGGGAGTTACAATGAGCAGTTCTTC.